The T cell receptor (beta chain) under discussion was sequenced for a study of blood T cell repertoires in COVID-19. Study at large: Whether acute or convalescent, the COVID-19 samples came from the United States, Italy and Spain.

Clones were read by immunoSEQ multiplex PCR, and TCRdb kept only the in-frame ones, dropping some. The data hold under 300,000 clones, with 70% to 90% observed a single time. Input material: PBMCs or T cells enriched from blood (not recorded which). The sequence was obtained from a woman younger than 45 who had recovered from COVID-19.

Written as DNA, the CDR3 is TGTGCCAGCAGTATCCAGGGCAGCTACAATCAGCCCCAGCATTTT. This encodes CASSIQGSYNQPQHF. V is TRBV27 and J is TRBJ1-5, with D maybe TRBD1 (5 bases). CDR1 MNHEY and CDR2 SMNVEV come from the germline V gene (reference sequence). The V and J ends lost 5 bases and 3 bases respectively, with 14 bases between them. The CDR3 is 15 amino acids.